This T cell receptor (beta chain) was found in a study of T-cell memory formation after mild COVID-19. Regarding the study as a whole: Later expanders leaned CD4+, whereas clones that contracted between day 15 and 85 were balanced CD4/CD8.

This clonotype was seen a few times. The antigen remains unidentified. After 5'RACE with constant-segment primers, TCR alpha and TCR beta cDNA libraries carrying sample barcodes and UMIs were obtained. TCRdb re-derived calls from the 5' RACE reads in MiXCR, one entry per CDR3 protein. The data show 380,000 or so distinct CDR3 sequences, roughly an eighth seen once. The CDR3 is 15 residues long. Trimming left V 1 base short and J 0 bases short, with 8 bases between. In germline, CDR1 is MNHNS, CDR2 SASEGT. The specimen was PBMCs or a T cell subset sorted from them (not recorded which). The chain uses TRBV6-1 and TRBJ2-3, with D hard to call. The sequence came from a man aged 18 to 35 who had mild COVID-19 (a few samples of this study predate the infection). Cell type and time point are not known. The CDR3 DNA reads TGTGCCAGCAGTGAAGAGACGGTCAGCACAGATACGCAGTATTTT. It encodes CASSEETVSTDTQYF.